The present entry profiles one T cell receptor (beta chain) with its context. The data belong to a study of blood T cell repertoires in COVID-19. The wider study: PBMCs, B-cell-depleted T cells, or T cells were the source of the cDNA or gDNA that made up the material.

Germline V CDR1 and CDR2: LNHDA, SQIVND (reference sequence). This CDR3 has 12 residues. Trimming shortened V by 6 bases and J by 5 bases, and 8 bases separated the two germline ends. TCRdb keeps only in-frame clones here, not all; method: immunoSEQ multiplex PCR. The data contain under 450,000 clones, more than 85% of them singletons. The sequence was collected from a woman between 40 and 55 years old who had been exposed to COVID-19. The specimen was PBMCs or T cells enriched from blood (not recorded which). J is TRBJ2-1 and V is TRBV19; D not certain. CDR3 sequence: CASSLLDNEQFF. As DNA, the CDR3 is TGTGCCAGTAGCCTACTCGACAATGAGCAGTTCTTC. Full variable domain (missing parts from reference TRBV19 and TRBJ2-1): DGGITQSPKYLFRKEGQNVTLSCEQNLNHDAMYWYRQDPGQGLRLIYYSQIVNDFQKGDIAEGYSVSREKKESFPLTVTSAQKNPTAFYLCASSLLDNEQFFGPGTRLTVL.